The 21 T cell receptor beta chains below all came from one sample that was sequenced in a study of cytomegalovirus exposure and HLA in healthy donors (dated by TCRdb to about 2017). The library was obtained by the immunoSEQ multiplex PCR assay. For the multiplex PCR, a mixture combining 60 forward primers for TCR Vbeta segments and 13 reverse primers for TCR Jbeta segments was used. TCRdb took over this immuneACCESS table, retaining in-frame rearrangements with V and J assigned. Such tables are incomplete; in checked studies, under half of the missing clones stem from an unresolved V gene, and the remainder is unexplained. Within this sample are about 88,000 clones, with roughly 74% of them counted one time only. The ten largest clonotypes hold about a sixth of the sample. The source material was PBMCs. The receptors were sampled from a woman aged 18-29 years in good health and CMV-seropositive.

This clone was observed a handful of times. CDR3 residues: CASSQDLESGYTF. CDR3 DNA sequence: TGTGCCAGCAGCCAAGATCTTGAGAGTGGCTACACCTTC. The chain carries TRBV14 and TRBJ1-2; D is unclear. Germline CDR1 and CDR2: SGHDN and FVKESK. The V and J ends lost 0 bases and 7 bases respectively, with 9 bases between them. The CDR3 spans 13 residues.

V gene TRBV19 combines with J gene TRBJ1-2; unclear D gene. The CDR3 runs 13 residues. The ends were cut back, 3 bases at V and 6 bases at J, with 11 bases in the middle. Germline V gene sequence: CDR1 LNHDA, CDR2 SQIVND (reference sequence). CDR3 in DNA: TGTGCCAGTAGTATTGCCAGGCCTAATGGCTACACCTTC. This translates into CASSIARPNGYTF.

The chain links TRBV5-4 to TRBJ2-1, with D possibly TRBD2 on 6 matching bases. This CDR3 spans 15 amino acids. In germline, CDR1 is SGHNT, CDR2 YYREEE (reference sequence). V lost 2 bases to trimming and J lost 3 bases, with 12 bases between them. The CDR3 DNA reads as TGTGCCAGCAGCTTTAGCGGTGGACACTACAATGAGCAGTTCTTC. Residues: CASSFSGGHYNEQFF.

This chain links TRBV9 with TRBJ2-1; D is perhaps TRBD1 (6 bases). This CDR3 spans 12 amino acids. V lost 4 bases to trimming and J lost 10 bases, with 12 bases between them. Germline V CDR1 and CDR2: SGDLS, YYNGEE. The CDR3 region has the DNA TGTGCCAGCAGCTCAGAGGGGGAAGAGCAGTTCTTC. This codes for CASSSEGEEQFF.

V gene TRBV9 combines with J gene TRBJ2-7; a weak D match, TRBD1 (6 bases). CDR1 SGDLS and CDR2 YYNGEE come from the germline V gene. Trimming shortened V by 4 bases and J by 4 bases, and 15 bases separated the two germline ends. The CDR3 is 14 amino acids. CDR3 region: CASSREQGWYEQYF. The CDR3 DNA reads TGTGCCAGCAGCAGAGAGCAGGGGTGGTACGAGCAGTACTTC.

The J gene is TRBJ2-3, the V gene TRBV27; 10 nucleotides agree with TRBD2. The CDR3 totals 15 residues. Germline values: CDR1 MNHEY, CDR2 SMNVEV (reference sequence). Trimming took 3 bases from V and 6 from J; bases not matched to a gene: 6. The CDR3 region has the DNA TGTGCCAGCAGTTTGATAGCGGGGGGCGTGGATACGCAGTATTTT. Encoded protein: CASSLIAGGVDTQYF.

The J gene is TRBJ1-1, the V gene TRBV6-5; no definite D call. Germline loops: CDR1 MNHEY, CDR2 SVGAGI. V lost 1 base to trimming and J lost 5 bases, with 14 bases between them. This CDR3 spans 15 amino acids. Written as DNA, the CDR3 is TGTGCCAGCAGTTACTACGGGGTCCAAGGGACTGAAGCTTTCTTT. Its translation: CASSYYGVQGTEAFF.

The V call is TRBV6-5, the J call TRBJ2-1; D possibly corresponds to TRBD2 (6 bases). Germline loops: CDR1 MNHEY, CDR2 SVGAGI. Trimming left V 6 bases short and J 5 bases short, with 11 bases between. CDR3 length: 13 amino acids. The CDR3 sequence is CASRLANNNEQFF. The CDR3 DNA reads as TGTGCCAGCAGGCTAGCGAATAACAATGAGCAGTTCTTC.

This chain joins TRBV19 and TRBJ2-1, with D uncertain. Germline CDR1 reads LNHDA; CDR2 reads SQIVND (reference sequence). This CDR3 comprises 13 residues. Between the trimmed V and J ends, which lost 4 bases and 5 bases, there was a span of 9 bases. This chain's CDR3 is CASSTRRDNEQFF. DNA for the CDR3: TGTGCCAGTAGTACCCGACGGGACAATGAGCAGTTCTTC. Supplemented by reference TRBV19 and TRBJ2-1, the full variable domain reads DGGITQSPKYLFRKEGQNVTLSCEQNLNHDAMYWYRQDPGQGLRLIYYSQIVNDFQKGDIAEGYSVSREKKESFPLTVTSAQKNPTAFYLCASSTRRDNEQFFGPGTRLTVL.

The chain joins TRBV19 to TRBJ1-1, with D perhaps matching TRBD1 (5 bases). Germline V CDR1 and CDR2: LNHDA, SQIVND (reference sequence). The CDR3 has 19 residues. V lost 1 base, J lost 1 base, and 22 bases lay in between. CDR3 in DNA: TGTGCCAGTAGTATAGGCCCTCCGAGGGACGCGGGATGGAACACTGAAGCTTTCTTT. This encodes CASSIGPPRDAGWNTEAFF.

The chain joins TRBV2 to TRBJ2-5; the match to TRBD1 covers 11 bases. The CDR3 is 16 amino acids. V shed 8 bases and J 4 bases; nucleotides not matched to a gene: 12. Germline CDR1 SNHLY, CDR2 FYNNEI. CDR3 in DNA: TGTGCCAGCGGTGCCCGCGCCGGGACAGGGGGAGAGACCCAGTACTTC. It yields the protein CASGARAGTGGETQYF.

This clone came up a few times. Here the CDR3 DNA reads TGCGCCAGCAGCCTCTTAGCGGGGGGGGAGCTGTATACGCAGTATTTT. It codes for CASSLLAGGELYTQYF. The chain couples TRBV4-3 to TRBJ2-3, with 11 bases matching TRBD2. The length of the CDR3 is 16 residues. Per the germline V gene, CDR1 is LGHNA and CDR2 is YSLEER. J lost 7 bases, V lost 4 bases, and 10 bases had no gene match.

This rearrangement joins TRBV9 to TRBJ1-2, with TRBD1 matching over 11 bases. CDR3 length: 15 residues. In germline, CDR1 is SGDLS, CDR2 YYNGEE. The V and J ends lost 5 bases and 4 bases, in that order; junction bases with no gene match: 7. The CDR3 coding sequence is TGTGCCAGCAGTTATCCCGGACAGGGGGCCTATGGCTACACCTTC. It is translated as CASSYPGQGAYGYTF. Filled out from reference TRBV9 and TRBJ1-2, the complete variable domain reads DSGVTQTPKHLITATGQRVTLRCSPRSGDLSVYWYQQSLDQGLQFLIQYYNGEERAKGNILERFSAQQFPDLHSELNLSSLELGDSALYFCASSYPGQGAYGYTFGSGTRLTVV.

The chain is built from TRBV6-5 and TRBJ2-3; the D is unclear. Trimming took 7 bases from V and 3 from J, leaving 11 bases between them. Per germline, CDR1 MNHEY and CDR2 SVGAGI. The CDR3 extends over 13 amino acids. The CDR3 region is CASTKRETDTQYF. As DNA, the CDR3 is TGTGCCAGCACGAAGCGAGAAACAGATACGCAGTATTTT.

This sequence joins TRBV9 and TRBJ2-7; 11 positions agree with TRBD2. Germline V CDR1 and CDR2: SGDLS, YYNGEE. The V segment lost 0 bases and the J segment 1 base; nucleotides outside the gene matches: 6. The CDR3 sequence is 17 residues long. In DNA, the CDR3 is TGTGCCAGCAGCGTAGGGGCGTTAGCGGGGGGGTCCTACGAGCAGTACTTC. Protein sequence: CASSVGALAGGSYEQYF.

The chain is built from TRBV7-8 and TRBJ1-6; no definite D call. The V end lost 1 base, the J end lost 2 bases, and 6 bases lay between the germline ends. This CDR3 spans 15 amino acids. CDR1 is SGHVS, CDR2 FQNEAQ, per germline. In nucleotides, the CDR3 is TGTGCCAGCAGCTTAGGTGTAACCTATAATTCACCCCTCCACTTT. It yields the protein CASSLGVTYNSPLHF.

The V gene is TRBV7-8, the J gene TRBJ1-6; TRBD1 matches 7 bases. Per the germline V gene, CDR1 is SGHVS and CDR2 is FQNEAQ. The J segment lost 8 bases and the V segment lost 1 base, leaving 11 bases of the junction unmatched. The CDR3 has 17 residues. In nucleotides, the CDR3 is TGTGCCAGCAGCTTAGTCAGGACAGGTCTTAAGGATTCACCCCTCCACTTT. Amino acids: CASSLVRTGLKDSPLHF.

The chain carries TRBV19 and TRBJ1-5, with TRBD1 identical over 9 bases. The CDR3 length is 18 residues. Per the germline V gene, CDR1 is LNHDA and CDR2 is SQIVND (reference sequence). The V gene end was trimmed by 4 bases and the J gene end by 2 bases; junction bases not matched to a gene: 12. CDR3 protein: CASSNTGQGIWGNQPQHF. The CDR3 coding sequence is TGTGCCAGTAGTAACACGGGACAGGGCATTTGGGGCAATCAGCCCCAGCATTTT.

The chain combines TRBV4-2 with TRBJ2-1, with D maybe TRBD1 (5 bases). CDR3 length: 15 residues. Germline V gene sequence: CDR1 LGHNA, CDR2 YNFKEQ. Trimming removed 0 bases from V and 8 bases from J, with 14 bases in between. The CDR3 bases are TGTGCCAGCAGCCAAGACAGGGCAGCCTCGTATGAGCAGTTCTTC. This translates into CASSQDRAASYEQFF.

The chain is built from TRBV7-9 and TRBJ1-3, with 10 bases matching TRBD1. The J segment lost 2 bases and the V segment lost 5 bases, leaving 6 bases of the junction unmatched. The CDR3 sequence is 16 residues long. Germline V gene lookup returns CDR1 SEHNR and CDR2 FQNEAQ (reference sequence). The CDR3: CASSPPGQGAGNTIYF. The CDR3 nucleotides are TGTGCCAGCAGCCCACCTGGACAGGGGGCTGGAAACACCATATATTTT.

This clone was observed once. The CDR3 sequence is CASRGTVGYTEAFF. The CDR3 DNA reads as TGTGCCAGCAGAGGGACAGTGGGGTACACTGAAGCTTTCTTT. V and J are TRBV7-8 and TRBJ1-1; TRBD1 matches 7 bases. The trim removed 6 bases at V and 3 bases at J, leaving 7 bases unmatched. Looked up from germline, CDR1 is SGHVS and CDR2 is FQNEAQ. This CDR3 region has 14 residues.